Sequencing of this T cell receptor (beta chain) was carried out in a study of radiation and T cells in renal cell carcinoma. As to time point: blood 2 weeks post-SBRT. Treatment here: 15 Gy SBRT to primary tumor, nephrectomy 4 weeks later. This clone has only one observation. Sequencing used immunoSEQ multiplex PCR; TCRdb keeps in-frame clones, though not all of them. Here the sample spans 120,000 or so clones, around 80% being singletons. The clonotype originates from a man aged 50 or older with renal cell carcinoma. The input for sequencing was blood, taken from a patient whose treatment included radiotherapy and nephrectomy.

The CDR3 here is CSVEGDREDNEQFF. In DNA, the CDR3 is TGCAGCGTTGAAGGGGACAGGGAAGACAATGAGCAGTTCTTC. V is TRBV29-1 and J is TRBJ2-1; 9 nucleotides agree with TRBD1. The CDR3 extends over 14 amino acids. Trimming removed 1 base from V and 5 bases from J; junction bases left unmatched: 3. Germline CDR1 and CDR2: SQVTM and ANQGSEA.